This TCR beta chain was captured in a study of blood T cell repertoires in COVID-19. Overall study context: Sites in the United States, Italy and Spain provided acute and convalescent COVID-19 samples.

Per the original data handling: Scientists estimated how many nucleated cells there were by amplifying reference gene primers. Profiled with immunoSEQ multiplex PCR; TCRdb holds only in-frame clones, not every one. The DNA gave D and trimming, while V, J and clone size come from that table. The table lists a few hundred thousand clones, 80% to 85% of them singletons. V was trimmed by 5 bases and J by 4 bases, leaving 14 bases between them. Germline values: CDR1 MNHNY, CDR2 SVGAGI (reference sequence). The CDR3 runs 14 residues. Specimen: peripheral blood. This TCR derives from a woman aged 40 to 50 who had recovered from COVID-19. The rearrangement links TRBV6-6 to TRBJ1-2; possibly TRBD1 for D (6 bases). The chain's CDR3 is CASSQNRDSYGYTF. CDR3 bases: TGTGCCAGCAGTCAAAACAGGGATAGCTATGGCTACACCTTC.